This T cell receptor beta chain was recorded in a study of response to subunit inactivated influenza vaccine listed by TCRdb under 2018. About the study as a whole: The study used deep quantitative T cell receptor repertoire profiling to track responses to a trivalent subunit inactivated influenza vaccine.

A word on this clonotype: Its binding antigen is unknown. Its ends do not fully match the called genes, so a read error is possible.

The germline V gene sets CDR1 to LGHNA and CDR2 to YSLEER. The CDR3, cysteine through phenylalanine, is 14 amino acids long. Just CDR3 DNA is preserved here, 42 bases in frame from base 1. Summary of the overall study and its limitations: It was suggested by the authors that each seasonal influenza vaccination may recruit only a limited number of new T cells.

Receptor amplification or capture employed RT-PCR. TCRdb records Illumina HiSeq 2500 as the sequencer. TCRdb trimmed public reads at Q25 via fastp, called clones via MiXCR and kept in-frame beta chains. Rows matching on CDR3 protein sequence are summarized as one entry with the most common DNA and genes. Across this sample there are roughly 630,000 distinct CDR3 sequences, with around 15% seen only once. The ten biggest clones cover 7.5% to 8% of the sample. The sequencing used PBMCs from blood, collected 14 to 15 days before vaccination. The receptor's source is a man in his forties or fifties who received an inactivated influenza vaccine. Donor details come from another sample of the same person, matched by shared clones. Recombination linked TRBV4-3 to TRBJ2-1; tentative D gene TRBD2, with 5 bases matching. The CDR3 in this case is CASSNRGQYNEKFF. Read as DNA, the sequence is TGCGCCAGCAGTAATCGAGGGCAGTACAATGAGAAGTTCTTC.